This T cell receptor beta chain was captured by sequencing in a study of T cell responses to AZD1222 COVID-19 vaccine. Study findings and constraints: CD4 TCRs linked to vaccination spanned spike, dominating at 160-218 and 743-854.

Measured with immunoSEQ multiplex PCR; TCRdb has only the in-frame clones, and not every one. The repertoire holds about 130,000 clones, with approximately 88% as singletons. Note on this clone: Its specificity is not known.

The sequencing used peripheral blood, collected 28 days after the second AZD1222 dose. The clonotype comes from an adult who received the AZD1222 COVID-19 vaccine.

CDR3 bases: TGTGCCAGCAGTAACGACAGCCCGAGGACTGAAGCTTTCTTT. This sequence encodes CASSNDSPRTEAFF. This chain uses TRBV6-5 with TRBJ1-1, with TRBD1 as a possible D gene (5 bases). The CDR3 totals 14 residues. V was shortened by 5 bases and J by 5 bases, with 15 bases between the two germline ends. From germline, CDR1 is MNHEY and CDR2 SVGAGI.